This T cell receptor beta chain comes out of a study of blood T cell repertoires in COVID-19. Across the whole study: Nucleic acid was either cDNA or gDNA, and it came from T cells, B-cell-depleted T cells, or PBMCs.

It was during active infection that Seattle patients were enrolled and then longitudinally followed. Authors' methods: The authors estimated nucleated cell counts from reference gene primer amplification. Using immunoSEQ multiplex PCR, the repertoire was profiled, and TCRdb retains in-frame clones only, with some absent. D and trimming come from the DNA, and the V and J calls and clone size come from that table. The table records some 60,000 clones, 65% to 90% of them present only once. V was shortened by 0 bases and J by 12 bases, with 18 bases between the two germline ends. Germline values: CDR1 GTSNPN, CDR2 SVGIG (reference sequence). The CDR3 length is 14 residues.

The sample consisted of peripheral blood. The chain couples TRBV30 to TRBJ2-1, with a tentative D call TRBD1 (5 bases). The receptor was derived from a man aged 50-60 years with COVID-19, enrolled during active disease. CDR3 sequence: CAWSVVAGNIGQFF. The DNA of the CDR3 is TGTGCCTGGAGTGTAGTCGCAGGGAATATCGGGCAGTTCTTC.